What follows are 27 T cell receptor beta chains derived from one specimen sequenced in a study of blood T cell repertoires in COVID-19. Measured with immunoSEQ multiplex PCR; TCRdb has only the in-frame clones, and not every one. The sample includes 250,000 to 350,000 clones, around 84% seen only once; the top ten take more than 1.1%. The sample comprised peripheral blood. The receptor set was obtained from a human donor with COVID-19, enrolled during active disease. The donor label of this sample is uncertain.

This chain joins TRBV3-1 (or the pseudogene TRBV3-2) and TRBJ1-6; TRBD1 aligns across 8 bases. The CDR3 covers 16 residues. Germline trimming cut 1 base from V and 8 bases from J; bases unmatched to any gene: 7. Germline-derived CDR1 and CDR2 are LGHDT and YNNKEL (reference sequence). The CDR3 is CASSQAGQEVDSPLHF. CDR3 bases: TGTGCCAGCAGCCAAGCGGGACAGGAGGTGGATTCACCCCTCCACTTT.

The chain links TRBV9 to TRBJ1-3; D gene unclear. Trimming removed 0 bases at V and 7 bases at J, with 11 bases between. Germline V lookup: CDR1 SGDLS, CDR2 YYNGEE. The CDR3 totals 14 residues. The CDR3 reads CASSVEAQMNTIYF. CDR3 nucleotides: TGTGCCAGCAGCGTAGAAGCGCAGATGAACACCATATATTTT.

This chain connects TRBV5-5 to TRBJ1-5; D perhaps matches TRBD1 (5 bases). Germline CDR1 reads SGHKS; CDR2 reads YYEKEE (reference sequence). The V end lost 4 bases, the J end lost 6 bases, and 14 bases lay between the germline ends. The CDR3 covers 14 residues. CDR3 in amino acids: CASSIRRGAQPQHF. CDR3 sequence (DNA): TGTGCCAGCAGCATTCGAAGGGGTGCTCAGCCCCAGCATTTT.

The V gene is TRBV18, the J gene TRBJ2-3; 10 bases match TRBD1. Looked up from germline, CDR1 is KGHSH and CDR2 is LQKENI. The length of the CDR3 is 18 residues. The V segment lost 3 bases and the J segment 5 bases; nucleotides outside the gene matches: 14. CDR3 sequence (DNA): TGTGCCAGCTCACCGGGGCTCTTACGGGACAGGGGAGGAGATACGCAGTATTTT. Translated: CASSPGLLRDRGGDTQYF.

V and J are TRBV7-9 and TRBJ1-5, with 12 bases matching TRBD1. Germline V CDR1 and CDR2: SEHNR, FQNEAQ (reference sequence). J lost 5 bases, V lost 4 bases, and 12 bases had no gene match. The length of the CDR3 is 18 residues. The CDR3 region has the DNA TGTGCCAGCAGCTCCCGAGGGACAGGGGGCGCGGCAGATCAGCCCCAGCATTTT. Protein sequence: CASSSRGTGGAADQPQHF. Filled out from reference TRBV7-9 and TRBJ1-5, the complete variable domain reads DTGVSQNPRHKITKRGQNVTFRCDPISEHNRLYWYRQTLGQGPEFLTYFQNEAQLEKSRLLSDRFSAERPKGSFSTLEIQRTEQGDSAMYLCASSSRGTGGAADQPQHFGDGTRLSIL.

This clone was seen a few times. The chain couples TRBV19 to TRBJ2-7; TRBD1 matches 8 bases. Germline assignment: CDR1 LNHDA and CDR2 SQIVND (reference sequence). Losses at the gene ends were 2 bases for V and 7 bases for J; bases not matched to a gene: 4. CDR3 length equals 13 residues. CDR3 region: CASSIQGAREQYF. The CDR3 DNA reads as TGTGCCAGTAGTATACAGGGGGCGCGTGAGCAGTACTTC. The full variable domain, its missing parts supplied by reference TRBV19 and TRBJ2-7, is DGGITQSPKYLFRKEGQNVTLSCEQNLNHDAMYWYRQDPGQGLRLIYYSQIVNDFQKGDIAEGYSVSREKKESFPLTVTSAQKNPTAFYLCASSIQGAREQYFGPGTRLTVT.

This clone came up a few times. The V and J genes are TRBV24-1 and TRBJ1-2; D is possibly TRBD1 (6 bases). The germline V gene has CDR1 KGHDR and CDR2 SFDVKD. The CDR3 is 15 amino acids. V was shortened by 3 bases and J by 7 bases, with 17 bases between the two germline ends. Here the CDR3 reads CATSDPSSGVGGYTF. The CDR3 nucleotides are TGTGCCACCAGTGATCCAAGTTCAGGGGTAGGTGGCTACACCTTC.

The chain joins TRBV6-5 to TRBJ2-7; 8 bases are a match to TRBD1. The V segment lost 7 bases and the J segment 7 bases; nucleotides outside the gene matches: 12. This CDR3 comprises 14 residues. Germline V gene data show CDR1 as MNHEY and CDR2 as SVGAGI. The DNA of the CDR3 is TGTGCCAGCATTAGGACAGGGACCATACGGGAGCAGTACTTC. Amino acid sequence: CASIRTGTIREQYF.

The chain couples TRBV28 to TRBJ2-7; D gene unclear. Germline lookup yields CDR1 MDHEN and CDR2 SYDVKM. This CDR3 contains 13 residues. The V end lost 8 bases, the J end lost 5 bases, and 16 bases lay between the germline ends. This chain's CDR3 is CASLYRDKNEQYF. The CDR3 nucleotides are TGTGCCAGCCTCTATAGAGATAAGAACGAGCAGTACTTC.

The chain has TRBV27 and TRBJ1-1, with D maybe TRBD1 (6 bases). The germline V gene has CDR1 MNHEY and CDR2 SMNVEV (reference sequence). V was cut by 5 bases and J by 3 bases, with 13 bases left in between. The CDR3 extends over 14 amino acids. The CDR3 DNA sequence: TGTGCCAGCAGTCCCGTCAGGGGATACACTGAAGCTTTCTTT. Amino acid sequence: CASSPVRGYTEAFF.

V and J are TRBV7-9 and TRBJ2-2, with 7 bases aligning to TRBD1. The CDR3 totals 16 residues. The germline CDR1 and CDR2 sequences are SEHNR and FQNEAQ (reference sequence). The J segment lost 5 bases and the V segment lost 5 bases, leaving 11 bases of the junction unmatched. The CDR3 nucleotides are TGTGCCAGCAGCCAACCGGGCCTCAGGGGGACCGGGGAGCTGTTTTTT. Protein: CASSQPGLRGTGELFF.

The chain joins TRBV10-3 to TRBJ1-1, with D possibly being TRBD1 (5 bases). Germline V lookup: CDR1 ENHRY, CDR2 SYGVKD. The CDR3 sequence is 19 residues long. Between the trimmed V and J ends, which lost 4 bases and 0 bases, there was a span of 24 bases. The DNA for the CDR3 is TGTGCCATCAGTGCTCGAGGAGGGACGGGCGGGGGTATGAACACTGAAGCTTTCTTT. Translated: CAISARGGTGGGMNTEAFF.

This rearrangement joins TRBV9 to TRBJ2-4, with a tentative D call TRBD1 (7 bases). This CDR3 spans 13 amino acids. Per germline, CDR1 SGDLS and CDR2 YYNGEE. V lost 4 bases and J 8 bases, leaving 13 bases between the germline ends. The CDR3 DNA is TGTGCCAGCAGCAACCAGGGGGAGGACATTCAGTACTTC. Its translation: CASSNQGEDIQYF.

The CDR3 DNA follows: TGTGCCAGCAGCTTACGGACAGGCACCAGCTACGAGCAGTACTTC. Translating it yields CASSLRTGTSYEQYF. The chain couples TRBV11-2 to TRBJ2-7, with 7 bases that match TRBD1. This CDR3 spans 15 amino acids. Trimming at V came to 2 bases and at J to 3 bases, leaving 7 bases not matched to a gene. The germline gives CDR1 SGHAT, CDR2 FQNNGV.

V and J are TRBV4-1 and TRBJ2-1; D may be TRBD1 (6 bases). The CDR3 consists of 17 residues. Trimming took 2 bases from V and 4 from J, leaving 18 bases between them. Germline CDR1 MGHRA, CDR2 YSYEKL. The CDR3 sequence is CASSQRETGPPYNEQFF. The CDR3 region has the DNA TGCGCCAGCAGCCAAAGGGAAACAGGGCCTCCGTACAATGAGCAGTTCTTC.

The J gene is TRBJ1-2, the V gene TRBV6-5; 8 bases map to TRBD1. This CDR3 contains 14 residues. Germline CDR1 reads MNHEY; CDR2 reads SVGAGI. V was pared by 6 bases and J by 4 bases, with 7 bases of the junction left unmatched. The CDR3 reads CASRAAGGGYGYTF. The CDR3 DNA follows: TGTGCCAGCAGGGCGGCAGGGGGCGGCTATGGCTACACCTTC.

The J gene is TRBJ2-3, the V gene TRBV24-1; TRBD2 matches 16 bases. The CDR3 runs to 18 residues. CDR1 and CDR2 (germline): KGHDR, SFDVKD. V shed 0 bases, J shed 4 bases, and the junction held 3 bases outside the gene matches. CDR3 region: CATSDLPGLAGGSDTQYF. The CDR3, as DNA: TGTGCCACCAGTGATTTGCCGGGACTAGCGGGAGGGTCAGATACGCAGTATTTT.

V gene TRBV9 combines with J gene TRBJ1-5; TRBD1 matches 7 bases. The J segment lost 4 bases and the V segment lost 2 bases, leaving 9 bases of the junction unmatched. This CDR3 spans 16 amino acids. Germline V gene sequence: CDR1 SGDLS, CDR2 YYNGEE. CDR3 in amino acids: CASSVDSGQTNQPQHF. The CDR3 DNA sequence: TGTGCCAGCAGCGTTGATTCGGGACAGACGAATCAGCCCCAGCATTTT. Variable domain in full (rest from reference TRBV9 and TRBJ1-5): DSGVTQTPKHLITATGQRVTLRCSPRSGDLSVYWYQQSLDQGLQFLIQYYNGEERAKGNILERFSAQQFPDLHSELNLSSLELGDSALYFCASSVDSGQTNQPQHFGDGTRLSIL.

The sample holds one count of this clone. One end of the junction does not line up with germline, which may come from a read error. This sequence joins TRBV24-1 and TRBJ1-1; 8 bases align to TRBD1. Germline V gene sequence: CDR1 KGHDR, CDR2 SFDVKD. The CDR3 has 12 amino acids. CDR3 coding DNA: TGTACCACCCGAGGGACAGGATCACAAGCTTTCTTT. Its protein product is CTTRGTGSQAFF.

The chain has TRBV5-1 and TRBJ2-5; 7 bases align to TRBD2. This CDR3 contains 15 residues. Trimming at V came to 4 bases and at J to 5 bases, leaving 11 bases not matched to a gene. From germline, CDR1 is SGHRS and CDR2 YFSETQ. CDR3 DNA sequence: TGCGCCAGCAGCGAAACCACGACTAGCCTTGAGACCCAGTACTTC. This translates into CASSETTTSLETQYF.

The chain couples TRBV28 to TRBJ1-1, with 9 bases lining up with TRBD1. Trimming removed 8 bases from V and 1 base from J; junction bases left unmatched: 11. Germline CDR1 reads MDHEN; CDR2 reads SYDVKM. This CDR3 comprises 16 residues. The DNA of the CDR3 is TGTGCCAGCCCCCCCGGGACAGGGCGTCCGAACACTGAAGCTTTCTTT. Amino acid sequence: CASPPGTGRPNTEAFF.

This clone appeared once. V is TRBV28 and J is TRBJ1-2; 8 bases align to TRBD1. With V trimmed by 11 bases and J by 7 bases, 21 bases remained unmatched. The germline gives CDR1 MDHEN, CDR2 SYDVKM. The CDR3 length is 16 residues. CDR3 DNA: TGTGCCGCGGGTCTCGAAGGACAGGGCCGCGCTCTTGGCTACACCTTC. This sequence encodes CAAGLEGQGRALGYTF.

The chain recombines TRBV6-5 with TRBJ1-2; D is possibly TRBD1 (5 bases). Trimming removed 1 base at V and 0 bases at J, with 12 bases between. Germline V gene data show CDR1 as MNHEY and CDR2 as SVGAGI. The CDR3 is 16 amino acids. CDR3: CASSYLGQQPNYGYTF. DNA for the CDR3: TGTGCCAGCAGTTACTTGGGGCAGCAGCCTAACTATGGCTACACCTTC.

This rearrangement joins TRBV2 to TRBJ1-2; tentative D call: TRBD1 (5 bases). The germline CDR1 and CDR2 sequences are SNHLY and FYNNEI. The CDR3 spans 13 residues. The V gene lost 5 bases and the J gene lost 4 bases, with 11 bases spanning the gap. The chain's CDR3 is CASSTGGGYGYTF. DNA for the CDR3: TGTGCCAGCAGTACGGGGGGTGGCTATGGCTACACCTTC.

There are a few counts of this clone. This chain links TRBV9 with TRBJ1-6; D perhaps matches TRBD1 (5 bases). Trimming left V 3 bases short and J 5 bases short, with 9 bases between. CDR1 SGDLS and CDR2 YYNGEE come from the germline V gene. The CDR3 is 14 amino acids. The CDR3, as DNA: TGTGCCAGCAGCGGCGACAGAGATAATTCACCCCTCCACTTT. It translates to CASSGDRDNSPLHF.

V and J are TRBV6-5 and TRBJ1-4; D is ambiguous. The CDR3 spans 14 residues. Per germline, CDR1 MNHEY and CDR2 SVGAGI. V lost 5 bases, J lost 5 bases, and 12 bases lay in between. The CDR3 loop is CASSTRTGNEKLFF. CDR3 DNA sequence: TGTGCCAGCAGTACGCGGACGGGGAATGAAAAACTGTTTTTT.

V usage is TRBV5-1 and J usage is TRBJ2-2; D is possibly TRBD2 (5 bases). Germline-derived CDR1 and CDR2 are SGHRS and YFSETQ. The length of the CDR3 is 18 residues. V lost 4 bases and J lost 1, with 20 bases in between. Here the CDR3 reads CASSPHGEIPGNTGELFF. The DNA for the CDR3 is TGCGCCAGCAGCCCCCATGGGGAGATCCCAGGGAACACCGGGGAGCTGTTTTTT.